Below, 5 T cell receptor beta chains from the same sample are listed, as sequenced in a study of T cell responses to AZD1222 COVID-19 vaccine. Produced via immunoSEQ multiplex PCR; TCRdb's table is partial and in-frame only. The data contain 65,000 to 100,000 clones, under 95% of them singletons. Material: peripheral blood, obtained 28 days after the second AZD1222 dose. These receptors all come from an adult who received the AZD1222 COVID-19 vaccine.

The CDR3 coding sequence is TGTGCCAGCAGTGGGACGAGATCCTACGAGCAGTACTTC. Protein sequence: CASSGTRSYEQYF. The rearrangement uses TRBV28 and TRBJ2-7, with D perhaps TRBD1 or TRBD2 (5 bases each). The germline V gene encodes CDR1 MDHEN and CDR2 SYDVKM. This CDR3 contains 13 residues. The V gene lost 5 bases and the J gene lost 1 base, with 9 bases spanning the gap.

This chain uses TRBV7-2 with TRBJ2-3, with 9 bases identical to TRBD2. The CDR3 length is 15 residues. V shed 5 bases, J shed 4 bases, and the junction held 7 bases outside the gene matches. In germline, CDR1 is SGHTA, CDR2 FQGNSA. CDR3 region: CASSPKAGGADTQYF. The CDR3 DNA reads as TGTGCCAGCAGCCCAAAGGCGGGAGGGGCAGATACGCAGTATTTT.

The chain has TRBV2 and TRBJ2-1; no definite D call. This CDR3 spans 11 amino acids. The germline V gene has CDR1 SNHLY and CDR2 FYNNEI. V was shortened by 6 bases and J by 8 bases, with 8 bases between the two germline ends. The CDR3 DNA reads as TGTGCCAGCAGCGAGGAATATGAGCAGTTCTTC. Protein product: CASSEEYEQFF.

This clone has only one observation. The DNA for the CDR3 is TGTGCCAGCAGCCAAACAGGGCTTGAACTGTTTTTT. The encoded protein is CASSQTGLELFF. The chain couples TRBV3-1 (or the pseudogene TRBV3-2) to TRBJ1-4; a weak D match, TRBD1 (6 bases). Germline CDR1 reads LGHDT; CDR2 reads YNNKEL (reference sequence). Deletions cut 2 bases from V and 12 bases from J, with 10 bases between. The CDR3 runs 12 residues.

The J gene is TRBJ2-3, the V gene TRBV5-6, with 9 bases lining up with TRBD2. Trimming removed 4 bases from V and 4 bases from J; junction bases left unmatched: 16. Germline V gives CDR1 SGHDT, CDR2 YYEEEE. CDR3 length: 18 residues. The CDR3 spells CASSPLAGGSGRSDTQYF. The CDR3 coding sequence is TGTGCCAGCAGCCCCCTTGCGGGGGGTAGCGGGAGATCAGATACGCAGTATTTT.